The clone carrying this TCR beta chain was counted at least ten times. The antigen is unknown. This sample is drawn from a study of breast tumors, draining lymph nodes, adjacent tissues. Each CDR3 protein gets one entry after TCRdb re-called the multiplex PCR reads with MiXCR. The sample holds about 230,000 distinct CDR3 sequences, around 32% seen once. Samples came from axillary lymph nodes draining the breast cancer. CDR1 and CDR2 (germline): SGHRS, YFSETQ. The CDR3 length is 16 residues. The V gene end was trimmed by 1 base and the J gene end by 5 bases; junction bases not matched to a gene: 10. Regarding the study as a whole: Luminal-like breast cancer showed significantly greater tumor-nontumor repertoire similarity than basal-like breast cancer did. Data fit most tumor T cells coming from lymph node, expanding in tumor. Tumor TCR diversity was below lymph nodes but above nontumor tissue. The lymph node origin of tumor T cells was framed as consistent with a hypothesis, not demonstrated.

Source material: axillary lymph node tissue. The chain couples TRBV5-1 to TRBJ2-5; 8 bases line up with TRBD1. The sequence derives from a female donor with breast cancer. Some clones in this sample may be carry-over from other donors' samples. CDR3 DNA: TGCGCCAGCAGCTTGATGGCGGCAGGGGGCTGGGAGACCCAGTACTTC. It is translated as CASSLMAAGGWETQYF.